The rows below give T cell receptor beta chains drawn from one sample of a study of Ad26.COV2.S vaccination and SARS-CoV-2 variants. Data came from immunoSEQ multiplex PCR; TCRdb stores just in-frame clones and leaves some out. The repertoire holds 510,000 or so clones, with about 83% as singletons. Here the sequenced sample was peripheral blood, taken in a trial of Ad26.COV2.S vaccine versus placebo. The receptors derive from a person aged 18-65 years who received the Ad26.COV2.S COVID-19 vaccine or a placebo. Both conserved end residues are part of each CDR3. The D gene is left open where the match is weak. Size tells how often a clone was seen (once, few, many) or the class of an expanded clone, and some rows leave it out.

j_gene: TRBJ2-7
d_gene: .
v_gene: TRBV30
abundance: .
CDR3aa: CAWSVQVGTYEQYF
CDR3nt: TGTGCCTGGAGTGTACAGGTTGGAACCTACGAGCAGTACTTC

j_gene: TRBJ2-3
d_gene: .
v_gene: TRBV6-5
abundance: .
CDR3aa: CASSYYRTQLDTQYF
CDR3nt: TGTGCCAGCAGTTACTACCGAACCCAGCTCGATACGCAGTATTTT

j_gene: TRBJ2-3
d_gene: .
v_gene: TRBV12-3/TRBV12-4
abundance: .
CDR3aa: CASSLDPVETQYF
CDR3nt: TGTGCCAGCAGTTTAGACCCGGTGGAGACGCAGTATTTT

j_gene: TRBJ1-4
d_gene: .
v_gene: TRBV27
abundance: .
CDR3aa: CASSSLGVTNEKLFF
CDR3nt: TGTGCCAGCAGTTCCCTCGGGGTGACTAATGAAAAACTGTTTTTT

j_gene: TRBJ2-1
d_gene: .
v_gene: TRBV7-2
abundance: .
CDR3aa: CASSQPGTYNEQFF
CDR3nt: TGTGCCAGCAGCCAACCGGGAACCTACAATGAGCAGTTCTTC

j_gene: TRBJ2-2
d_gene: .
v_gene: TRBV9
abundance: .
CDR3aa: CASSVQGANTGELFF
CDR3nt: TGTGCCAGCAGCGTACAAGGGGCAAACACCGGGGAGCTGTTTTTT

j_gene: TRBJ2-5
d_gene: TRBD2
v_gene: TRBV9
abundance: .
CDR3aa: CASSVSPLANQETQYF
CDR3nt: TGTGCCAGCAGCGTCAGCCCACTAGCGAACCAAGAGACCCAGTACTTC

j_gene: TRBJ1-2
d_gene: .
v_gene: TRBV24-1
abundance: once
CDR3aa: CATSSGPREDGYTF
CDR3nt: TGTGCCACCAGTTCCGGTCCCCGGGAGGATGGCTACACCTTC

j_gene: TRBJ2-1
d_gene: .
v_gene: TRBV7-2
abundance: .
CDR3aa: CASSLRGGIGQFF
CDR3nt: TGTGCCAGCAGCTTAAGGGGCGGGATAGGGCAGTTCTTC

j_gene: TRBJ2-3
d_gene: TRBD2
v_gene: TRBV5-1
abundance: .
CDR3aa: CASSLDGTSGRGTDTQYF
CDR3nt: TGCGCCAGCAGCTTGGATGGGACTAGCGGGAGAGGGACAGATACGCAGTATTTT

j_gene: TRBJ1-3
d_gene: .
v_gene: TRBV27
abundance: once
CDR3aa: CASSEPGNTIYF
CDR3nt: TGTGCCAGCAGTGAACCTGGAAACACCATATATTTT

j_gene: TRBJ2-1
d_gene: .
v_gene: TRBV24-1
abundance: once
CDR3aa: CATSDYRDRNEQFF
CDR3nt: TGTGCCACCAGTGACTACCGCGACAGGAATGAGCAGTTCTTC

j_gene: TRBJ2-2
d_gene: TRBD2
v_gene: TRBV30
abundance: .
CDR3aa: CAWSFSRTSGRATGELFF
CDR3nt: TGTGCCTGGAGTTTCTCCCGGACTAGCGGGAGGGCAACCGGGGAGCTGTTTTTT

j_gene: TRBJ2-6
d_gene: .
v_gene: TRBV6-5
abundance: .
CDR3aa: CASITTSFGANVLTF
CDR3nt: TGTGCCAGCATCACTACTAGCTTTGGGGCCAACGTCCTGACTTTC

j_gene: TRBJ2-7
d_gene: .
v_gene: TRBV30
abundance: .
CDR3aa: CAWRLRVTYEQYF
CDR3nt: TGTGCCTGGCGCCTAAGAGTGACCTACGAGCAGTACTTC

j_gene: TRBJ2-5
d_gene: TRBD1
v_gene: TRBV2
abundance: .
CDR3aa: CATNRGYQETQYF
CDR3nt: TGTGCCACAAACAGGGGCTACCAAGAGACCCAGTACTTC

j_gene: TRBJ2-1
d_gene: .
v_gene: TRBV10-3
abundance: once
CDR3aa: CAIRTVGSGYSYNEQFF
CDR3nt: TGTGCCATCAGGACCGTGGGTAGCGGTTACTCCTACAATGAGCAGTTCTTC

j_gene: TRBJ2-2
d_gene: .
v_gene: TRBV13
abundance: .
CDR3aa: CASSGRDSGELFF
CDR3nt: TGTGCCAGCAGCGGTCGGGACTCCGGGGAGCTGTTTTTT